The clone carrying this T cell receptor beta chain was counted once. This record comes from a study of blood T cell repertoires in COVID-19. Only in-frame clones appear in the TCRdb table, and some are missing; sequencing was by immunoSEQ multiplex PCR. The sample lists fewer than 350,000 clones, 80% to 90% occurring once. CDR3 size: 17 residues. CDR1 and CDR2 (germline): PRHDT, FYEKMQ (reference sequence). V lost 0 bases to trimming and J lost 0 bases, with 13 bases between them. V and J are TRBV13 and TRBJ2-3; possibly TRBD2 for D (5 bases). The sequence derives from a woman in her 40s with acute COVID-19. The sample consisted of PBMCs or T cells enriched from blood (not recorded which). The CDR3 spells CASSLGASSSSTDTQYF. The CDR3 DNA reads TGTGCCAGCAGCTTAGGAGCTAGCTCCTCTAGCACAGATACGCAGTATTTT. Together with reference TRBV13 and TRBJ2-3, the CDR3 gives the full variable domain: AAGVIQSPRHLIKEKRETATLKCYPIPRHDTVYWYQQGPGQDPQFLISFYEKMQSDKGSIPDRFSAQQFSDYHSELNMSSLELGDSALYFCASSLGASSSSTDTQYFGPGTRLTVL.